One sample yielded the 27 T cell receptor beta chains listed below, sequenced in a study of T-cell reconstitution after alpha-beta-depleted transplantation in children. TCRbeta library preparation incorporated unique molecular identifiers. TCRdb recomputed calls from the PCR reads with MiXCR, one row per CDR3 protein. The table has more than 250,000 distinct CDR3 sequences, more than 8% seen once; the top ten hold over 9%. Sequenced here: PBMCs from the stem cell graft donor, sampled from the stem cell graft. The source of these receptors is a human donor who donated a stem cell graft to a child with SCID.

The chain employs TRBV12-3 or TRBV12-4 and TRBJ2-7, with unresolved D. The CDR3 is 14 amino acids. Deletions cut 6 bases from V and 3 bases from J, with 15 bases between. The CDR3 region has the DNA TGTGCCAGCAGCTTTGTCGGCCTAAACTACGAGCAGTACTTC. Amino acid sequence: CASSFVGLNYEQYF.

This clonotype was found once. The V and J genes are TRBV29-1 and TRBJ2-3, with 7 bases matching TRBD2. The CDR3 has 15 residues. The ends lost 2 bases at V and 0 bases at J; junction bases unmatched: 5. CDR1 and CDR2 from the germline V gene are SQVTM and ANQGSEA. The CDR3 DNA follows: TGCAGCGTTGAAATCCTAGCGGATAGCACAGATACGCAGTATTTT. Translating it yields CSVEILADSTDTQYF.

This clonotype was counted between two and nine times. The V call is TRBV12-3 or TRBV12-4, the J call TRBJ2-1; possibly TRBD2 for D (6 bases). The CDR3 totals 14 residues. Trimming shortened V by 3 bases and J by 8 bases, and 14 bases separated the two germline ends. The CDR3 nucleotides read TGTGCCAGCAGTTTGCTAGCGAAATGGGATGAGCAGTTCTTC. Protein product: CASSLLAKWDEQFF.

In its sample, this clonotype was seen a few times. This sequence joins TRBV29-1 and TRBJ2-7; D is ambiguous. The CDR3 is 12 amino acids. V gave up 3 bases and J gave up 3 bases, with 9 bases separating them. Germline V gene sequence: CDR1 SQVTM, CDR2 ANQGSEA. The CDR3 nucleotides read TGCAGCGTTGAGGGTCAGAGCTACGAGCAGTACTTC. This sequence encodes CSVEGQSYEQYF.

This clonotype was observed a few times. The chain links TRBV20-1 to TRBJ1-1; weak D call: TRBD1 (5 bases). Germline assignment: CDR1 DFQATT and CDR2 SNEGSKA (reference sequence). This CDR3 is built from 16 residues. V lost 4 bases, J lost 5 bases, and 23 bases lay in between. This chain's CDR3 is CSATPLHGAEGTEAFF. CDR3 in DNA: TGCAGTGCTACACCCCTGCATGGGGCAGAAGGTACTGAAGCTTTCTTT.

This sequence joins TRBV29-1 and TRBJ1-2, with TRBD1 as a possible D gene (6 bases). This CDR3 has 12 amino acids. The germline V gene has CDR1 SQVTM and CDR2 ANQGSEA. The CDR3 DNA reads TGCACCGGAAATTCAGGGGAATATGGCTACACCTTC. Protein sequence: CTGNSGEYGYTF.

This clonotype was detected only a few times. V usage is TRBV5-6 and J usage is TRBJ1-3; D remains unclear. Germline-derived CDR1 and CDR2 are SGHDT and YYEEEE. There are 14 residues in the CDR3. The V end was cut by 4 bases, the J end by 0 bases, with 8 bases between. In DNA, the CDR3 is TGTGCCAGCAGCCCAGGACCCTCTGGAAACACCATATATTTT. Protein product: CASSPGPSGNTIYF.

V gene TRBV27 combines with J gene TRBJ1-5, with D possibly TRBD1 on 5 matching bases. V dropped 7 bases and J dropped 2 bases, with 12 bases sitting between them. This CDR3 comprises 14 residues. The germline V gene encodes CDR1 MNHEY and CDR2 SMNVEV (reference sequence). The chain's CDR3 is CASKQGGGNQPQHF. The CDR3 DNA reads TGTGCCAGCAAGCAGGGAGGGGGCAATCAGCCCCAGCATTTT.

The rearrangement links TRBV7-4 to TRBJ2-1, with 16 bases matching TRBD2. CDR1 and CDR2 from the germline V gene are SGHVT and SQSDAQ. This CDR3 is built from 19 residues. Trimming at V came to 3 bases and at J to 3 bases, leaving 8 bases not matched to a gene. CDR3 DNA sequence: TGTGCCAGCAGCTTCCCGGGACTAGCGGGGGGGCCGGGCTACAATGAGCAGTTCTTC. Translation: CASSFPGLAGGPGYNEQFF.

This clonotype was detected ten times or more. CDR3: CASRALDVWAYNEQFF. The CDR3 nucleotides are TGTGCCAGCAGAGCCCTGGACGTATGGGCCTACAATGAGCAGTTCTTC. The chain couples TRBV6-2 or TRBV6-3 to TRBJ2-1; D gene unclear. V lost 6 bases to trimming and J lost 2 bases, with 17 bases between them. The CDR3 covers 16 residues. Germline loops: CDR1 MNHEY, CDR2 SVGEGT.

In its sample, this clonotype was seen a few times. The genes are TRBV6-5 and TRBJ1-6; D is ambiguous. Germline CDR1 and CDR2: MNHEY and SVGAGI. The CDR3 runs 16 residues. V was trimmed by 7 bases and J by 6 bases, leaving 19 bases between them. The DNA of the CDR3 is TGTGCCAGCACCTCTTCGTACAGCCCCATTAATTCACCCCTCCACTTT. Protein: CASTSSYSPINSPLHF.

This clonotype has more than one count but fewer than ten. The rearrangement joins TRBV3-1 to TRBJ2-5; weak D call: TRBD2 (7 bases). Trimming removed 0 bases from V and 3 bases from J, with 20 bases in between. Germline V gene lookup returns CDR1 LGHDT and CDR2 YNNKEL (reference sequence). The CDR3 has 18 residues. The CDR3 sequence is CASSQEAFGGRVEETQYF. CDR3 bases: TGTGCCAGCAGCCAAGAGGCTTTCGGGGGGCGCGTCGAAGAGACCCAGTACTTC.

This clonotype was seen a few times. This rearrangement joins TRBV20-1 to TRBJ1-5; TRBD1 is a possible D gene (6 bases). This CDR3 spans 15 amino acids. Trimming took 3 bases from V and 4 from J, leaving 16 bases between them. The germline gives CDR1 DFQATT, CDR2 SNEGSKA (reference sequence). CDR3 sequence (DNA): TGCAGTGCTAGTGAAGTTACAGGGAAAAATCAGCCCCAGCATTTT. Protein: CSASEVTGKNQPQHF.

This clonotype was recorded a few times. The chain joins TRBV7-9 to TRBJ1-1; D unclear. Germline lookup yields CDR1 SEHNR and CDR2 FQNEAQ (reference sequence). This CDR3 contains 14 residues. V was cut by 7 bases and J by 3 bases, with 15 bases left in between. The CDR3: CASNPAGRDTEAFF. Here the CDR3 DNA reads TGTGCCAGCAATCCCGCCGGGCGGGACACTGAAGCTTTCTTT.

This clonotype turned up a few times. The J gene is TRBJ2-5, the V gene TRBV29-1, with 8 bases that match TRBD1. This CDR3 is built from 13 residues. In germline, CDR1 is SQVTM, CDR2 ANQGSEA. After removal of 4 bases from V and 2 bases from J, the junction contained 3 bases not matched to a gene. The CDR3 is CSVGRGRQETQYF. The CDR3, as DNA: TGCAGCGTTGGCAGGGGGCGTCAAGAGACCCAGTACTTC. The full variable domain, with the rest looked up from reference TRBV29-1 and TRBJ2-5, is SAVISQKPSRDICQRGTSLTIQCQVDSQVTMMFWYRQQPGQSLTLIATANQGSEATYESGFVIDKFPISRPNLTFSTLTVSNMSPEDSSIYLCSVGRGRQETQYFGPGTRLLVL.

In its sample, this clonotype was seen many times. The chain joins TRBV24-1 to TRBJ2-3; D may be TRBD2 (6 bases). The CDR3 sequence is 15 residues long. Germline V gene lookup returns CDR1 KGHDR and CDR2 SFDVKD. V was shortened by 0 bases and J by 3 bases, with 9 bases between the two germline ends. This chain's CDR3 is CATSDLDGGTDTQYF. CDR3 sequence (DNA): TGTGCCACCAGTGATTTGGATGGAGGGACAGATACGCAGTATTTT.

The chain recombines TRBV9 with TRBJ1-1; D gene unclear. The CDR3 extends over 12 amino acids. The V and J ends lost 3 bases and 7 bases respectively, with 10 bases between them. CDR1 SGDLS and CDR2 YYNGEE come from the germline V gene. The CDR3 is CASSDLTCEAFF. In DNA form, the CDR3 reads TGTGCCAGCAGCGACCTGACATGTGAAGCTTTCTTT.

The chain couples TRBV5-4 to TRBJ2-5, with 7 bases matching TRBD1. Looked up from germline, CDR1 is SGHNT and CDR2 is YYREEE (reference sequence). The CDR3 extends over 16 amino acids. The V and J ends lost 0 bases and 1 base, in that order; junction bases with no gene match: 6. The CDR3 is CASSLGATGFQETQYF. The DNA for the CDR3 is TGTGCCAGCAGCTTGGGAGCGACAGGGTTCCAAGAGACCCAGTACTTC.

This clonotype has only a few counts. The V call is TRBV12-3 or TRBV12-4, the J call TRBJ1-2; D gene ambiguous. The length of the CDR3 is 11 residues. Between the trimmed V and J ends, which lost 5 bases and 6 bases, there was a span of 7 bases. In nucleotides, the CDR3 is TGTGCCAGCAGTCCCGGTGATGGCTACACCTTC. Translated: CASSPGDGYTF.

This clonotype was seen a few times. This chain joins TRBV10-3 and TRBJ2-3; 7 nucleotides line up with TRBD2. V dropped 3 bases and J dropped 2; count of bases not matched to a gene: 5. CDR1 ENHRY and CDR2 SYGVKD come from the germline V gene. The CDR3 is 15 residues long. CDR3 DNA: TGTGCCATCAGTGATGGCGGGGGAGCCACAGATACGCAGTATTTT. Its protein is CAISDGGGATDTQYF.

This clonotype was recorded a few times. The chain recombines TRBV10-3 with TRBJ1-5; the D gene is possibly TRBD1 (5 bases). CDR1 is ENHRY, CDR2 SYGVKD, per germline. V was cut by 5 bases and J by 6 bases, with 14 bases left in between. The CDR3 loop spans 14 amino acids. The CDR3 coding sequence is TGTGCCATCAGTAAGGACAAGGATGTTCAGCCCCAGCATTTT. Its translation: CAISKDKDVQPQHF.

J is TRBJ2-3 and V is TRBV12-3 or TRBV12-4, with TRBD1 matching 8 bases. The V and J ends lost 5 bases and 6 bases, in that order; junction bases with no gene match: 13. The CDR3 extends over 16 amino acids. The CDR3 spells CASSSGQGRPLDTQYF. CDR3 in DNA: TGTGCCAGCAGTAGTGGACAGGGAAGGCCCCTGGATACGCAGTATTTT.

The V and J genes are TRBV5-1 and TRBJ2-2, with TRBD1 as a possible D gene (5 bases). The V gene's germline CDR1 is SGHRS and CDR2 YFSETQ. V shed 4 bases and J shed 5 bases, with 18 bases lying between them. This CDR3 contains 16 residues. CDR3 sequence: CASSLPRQGFTGELFF. CDR3 in DNA: TGCGCCAGCAGCCTACCCCGGCAGGGTTTTACCGGGGAGCTGTTTTTT.

This clonotype was recorded at least ten times. The V call is TRBV14, the J call TRBJ2-4; maybe TRBD2 (6 bases). The germline gives CDR1 SGHDN, CDR2 FVKESK. V was pared by 4 bases and J by 5 bases, with 9 bases between. This CDR3 spans 13 amino acids. CDR3 amino acids: CASSRTTQNIQYF. As DNA, the CDR3 is TGTGCCAGCAGCCGGACTACTCAAAACATTCAGTACTTC.

This clonotype was seen repeatedly, ten times or more. In nucleotides, the CDR3 is TGCGCCAGCAGCTTGGAACAGGGCAGGAGCTACACCTTC. Amino acids: CASSLEQGRSYTF. This chain joins TRBV5-1 and TRBJ1-2; D perhaps matches TRBD1 (6 bases). CDR1 and CDR2 from the germline V gene are SGHRS and YFSETQ. The CDR3 totals 13 residues. V was cut by 0 bases and J by 9 bases, with 12 bases left in between. Full variable domain (outside the CDR3, taken from reference TRBV5-1 and TRBJ1-2): KAGVTQTPRYLIKTRGQQVTLSCSPISGHRSVSWYQQTPGQGLQFLFEYFSETQRNKGNFPGRFSGRQFSNSRSEMNVSTLELGDSALYLCASSLEQGRSYTFGSGTRLTVV.

There are a few counts of this clonotype. The V and J genes are TRBV5-1 and TRBJ2-3; D might be TRBD2 (6 bases). V was cut by 4 bases and J by 0 bases, with 15 bases left in between. From germline, CDR1 is SGHRS and CDR2 YFSETQ. CDR3 length: 16 residues. This CDR3 reads CASSAPAGPSTDTQYF. The CDR3 DNA sequence: TGCGCCAGCAGCGCCCCAGCGGGTCCTAGCACAGATACGCAGTATTTT.

The V gene is TRBV12-3 or TRBV12-4, the J gene TRBJ2-1, with TRBD1 as a possible D gene (6 bases). The CDR3 extends over 13 amino acids. V lost 6 bases and J lost 10, with 16 bases in between. CDR3 in amino acids: CASRDTGWREQFF. CDR3 sequence (DNA): TGTGCCAGCAGAGATACAGGGTGGCGGGAGCAGTTCTTC.